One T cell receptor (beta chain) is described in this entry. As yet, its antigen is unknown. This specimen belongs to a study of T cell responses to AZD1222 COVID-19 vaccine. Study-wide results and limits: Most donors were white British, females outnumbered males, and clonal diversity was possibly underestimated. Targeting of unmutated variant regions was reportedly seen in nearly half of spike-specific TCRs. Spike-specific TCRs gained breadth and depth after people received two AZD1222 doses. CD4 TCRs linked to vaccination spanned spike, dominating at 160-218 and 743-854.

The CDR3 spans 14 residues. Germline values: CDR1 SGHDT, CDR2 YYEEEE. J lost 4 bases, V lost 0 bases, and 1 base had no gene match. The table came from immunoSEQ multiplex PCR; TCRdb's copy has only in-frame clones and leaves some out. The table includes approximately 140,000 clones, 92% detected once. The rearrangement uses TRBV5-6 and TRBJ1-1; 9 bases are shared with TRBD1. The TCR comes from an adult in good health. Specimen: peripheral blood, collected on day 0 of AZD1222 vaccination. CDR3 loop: CASSLDRGPTEAFF. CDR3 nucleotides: TGTGCCAGCAGCTTGGACAGGGGGCCCACTGAAGCTTTCTTT.